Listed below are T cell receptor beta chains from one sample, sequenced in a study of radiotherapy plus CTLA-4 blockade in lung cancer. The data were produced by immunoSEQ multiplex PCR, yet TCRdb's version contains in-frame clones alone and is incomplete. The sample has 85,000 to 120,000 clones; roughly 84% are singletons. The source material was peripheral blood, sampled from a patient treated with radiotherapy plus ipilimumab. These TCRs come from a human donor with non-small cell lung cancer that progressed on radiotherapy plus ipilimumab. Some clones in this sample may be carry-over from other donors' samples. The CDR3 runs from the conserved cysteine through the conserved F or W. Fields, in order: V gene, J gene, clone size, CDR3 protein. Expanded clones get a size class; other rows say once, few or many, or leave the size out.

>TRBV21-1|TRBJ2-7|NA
CASRGTGREQYF
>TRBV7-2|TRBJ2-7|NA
CASSSGGVGYEQYF
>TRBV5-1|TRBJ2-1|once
CASSLVPLGGGGNEQFF
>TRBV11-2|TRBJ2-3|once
CASSFGQGISDTQYF
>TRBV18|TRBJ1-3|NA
CASSQTGVKVDSGNTIYF
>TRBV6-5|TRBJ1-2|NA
CASSSDGGYTF
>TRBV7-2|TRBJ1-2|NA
CASSLEGGTGGLNYGYTF
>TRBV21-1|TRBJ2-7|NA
CASNWKRHRQGISYEQYF
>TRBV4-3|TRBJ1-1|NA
CASSRYRGEAFF
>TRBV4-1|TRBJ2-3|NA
CASSQTPVGDTQYF
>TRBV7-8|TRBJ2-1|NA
CASSLDGVYNEQFF
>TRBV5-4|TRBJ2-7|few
CASSLRGREQYF
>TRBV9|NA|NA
CASSEGGTGYEQYF
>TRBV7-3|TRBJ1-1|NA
CASSLRGGRNTEAFF
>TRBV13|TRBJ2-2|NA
CASSFNRGIGTGELFF
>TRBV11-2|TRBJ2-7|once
CASSLASGGGTYEQYF
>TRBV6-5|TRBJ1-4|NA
CASSRYWEGEKLFF
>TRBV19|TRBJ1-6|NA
CASSIFGDSPLHF
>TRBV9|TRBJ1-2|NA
CASSVGDDGANYGYTF
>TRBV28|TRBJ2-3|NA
CASGGADTQYF
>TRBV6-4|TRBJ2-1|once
CASSNGLAGAGEQFF
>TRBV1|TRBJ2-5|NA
CTSSQDPVARQETQYF
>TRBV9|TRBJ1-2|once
CASSSYRGPLSYGYTF
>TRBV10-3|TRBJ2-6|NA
CAISPQGGANVLTF
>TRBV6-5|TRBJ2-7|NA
CASSYSSGVSSYEQYF
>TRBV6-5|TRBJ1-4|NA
CASSYIEKLFF
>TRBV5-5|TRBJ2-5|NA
CASSPARAAQYF
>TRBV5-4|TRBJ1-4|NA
CASSSPGQGRLNEKLFF
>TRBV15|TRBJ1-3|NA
CATRGGGDYLSGNTIYF
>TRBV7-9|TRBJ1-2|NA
CASSPQPGTASGVNYGYTF
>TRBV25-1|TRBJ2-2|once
CASSYREGTGELFF
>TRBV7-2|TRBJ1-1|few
CASSLAASSGTEAFF
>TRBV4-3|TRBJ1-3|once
CASSQDLALRGAGGNTIYF
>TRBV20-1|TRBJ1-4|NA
CSTYSGEKLFF
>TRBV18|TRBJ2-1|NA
CASSPPGFDYNEQFF
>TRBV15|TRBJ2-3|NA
CATSRPPGEGTDTQYF
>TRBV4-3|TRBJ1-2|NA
CASSHADRAIYGYTF
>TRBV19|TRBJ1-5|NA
CASSIVEIQPQHF
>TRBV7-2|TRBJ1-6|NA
CASRGGGRGSNSPLHF
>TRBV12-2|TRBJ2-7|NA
CASFGRSYEQYF
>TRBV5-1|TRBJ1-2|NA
CASSLQDRAIYGYTF
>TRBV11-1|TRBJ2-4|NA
CASSSKTGGFKNIQYF
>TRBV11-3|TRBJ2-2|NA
CASSSGQDTGELFF
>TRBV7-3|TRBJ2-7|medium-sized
CASSWAGGEQYF
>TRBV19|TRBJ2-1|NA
CASSIDARTGYNEQFF
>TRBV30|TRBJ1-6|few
CAWSVRQGYSPLHF
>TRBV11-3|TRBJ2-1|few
CASSFRQASYNEQFF
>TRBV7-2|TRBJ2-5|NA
CASSLAAEEYF
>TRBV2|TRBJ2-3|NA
CASNRGTDTQYF
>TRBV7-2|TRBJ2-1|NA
CASSSAGGGVAVEQFF
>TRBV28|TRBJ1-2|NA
CASSFAGANYGYTF